Presented here are 29 T cell receptor beta chains from one specimen sequenced in a study of Graves' ophthalmopathy and Graves' hyperthyroidism. Scientists amplified the TCR beta CDR3 regions from RNA transcripts. After a first-round RT-PCR with HTBI primers, a second-round multiplex PCR was run. From the multiplex PCR reads, TCRdb called clonotypes with MiXCR, one entry per CDR3 protein. The sample has over 450,000 distinct CDR3 sequences, over 13% seen once. The sequenced sample was blood. These receptors originate from a woman between 25 and 40 years old with Graves' ophthalmopathy.

The V call is TRBV4-1, the J call TRBJ1-5; D gene ambiguous. Trimming left V 3 bases short and J 6 bases short, with 18 bases between. The CDR3 spans 16 residues. Germline CDR1 and CDR2: MGHRA and YSYEKL. The CDR3 loop is CASSQARTGNLQPQHF. DNA of the CDR3: TGCGCCAGCAGCCAGGCGAGGACGGGGAACCTTCAGCCCCAGCATTTT.

At least ten counts were recorded for this clonotype. This chain connects TRBV6-1 to TRBJ2-6, with a possible D match to TRBD1 (5 bases). The CDR3 has 15 amino acids. Per germline, CDR1 MNHNS and CDR2 SASEGT. Trimming shortened V by 2 bases and J by 2 bases, and 7 bases separated the two germline ends. CDR3: CASSESGTGANVLTF. As DNA, the CDR3 is TGTGCCAGCAGTGAATCAGGGACTGGGGCCAACGTCCTGACTTTC.

Points on this clonotype: A read error may explain this, as a much larger clone is one base away. The chain has TRBV5-1 and TRBJ2-5; 11 bases agree with TRBD2. The CDR3 covers 15 residues. The germline CDR1 and CDR2 sequences are SGHRS and YFSETQ. The DNA for the CDR3 is TGCGTCAGCAGCCCTATAGCGGGAGGGCCTGAGACCCAGTACTTC. Encoded protein: CVSSPIAGGPETQYF.

In regard to this clonotype: This may be a read error: a much more frequent sequence differs by one nucleotide. This chain uses TRBV6-5 with TRBJ2-5; 10 positions match TRBD2. The germline CDR1 and CDR2 sequences are MNHEY and SVGAGI. This CDR3 comprises 17 residues. CDR3 bases: TGTGCCAGCAGTTACTCGAGATTAGCGGGGGGCCAAGATACCCAGTACTTC. Translating gives CASSYSRLAGGQDTQYF.

This clonotype was seen ten or more times. The chain has TRBV30 and TRBJ1-1; D remains unclear. Trimming removed 0 bases from V and 4 bases from J, with 9 bases in between. CDR1 is GTSNPN, CDR2 SVGIG, per germline (reference sequence). CDR3 length: 13 amino acids. The CDR3 is CAWSVDRGTEAFF. In DNA, the CDR3 is TGTGCCTGGAGTGTGGACCGGGGCACTGAAGCTTTCTTT.

Concerning this clonotype: A much larger clone lies one base from this, so it may be a read error. The chain carries TRBV6-1 and TRBJ1-5; D call uncertain. Germline CDR1 reads MNHNS; CDR2 reads SASEGT. CDR3 length equals 15 residues. The CDR3 sequence is CASCEALGLNQPQHF. CDR3 coding DNA: TGTGCCAGCTGTGAAGCTTTGGGATTGAATCAGCCCCAGCATTTT.

This clonotype was counted ten times or more. The chain recombines TRBV28 with TRBJ2-4; D is unclear. V was cut by 2 bases and J by 9 bases, with 20 bases left in between. The germline CDR1 and CDR2 sequences are MDHEN and SYDVKM. This CDR3 has 16 residues. The CDR3: CASSLMGFGEEAIQYF. The CDR3 DNA reads as TGTGCCAGCAGTTTAATGGGGTTCGGAGAGGAAGCCATTCAGTACTTC.

This clonotype appeared many times. The CDR3 sequence is CASRDTGADGYTF. In DNA, the CDR3 is TGTGCCAGCAGGGACACAGGGGCTGATGGCTACACCTTC. This chain connects TRBV27 to TRBJ1-2, with 7 bases aligning to TRBD1. The germline V gene encodes CDR1 MNHEY and CDR2 SMNVEV (reference sequence). The CDR3 totals 13 residues. V was pared by 6 bases and J by 6 bases, with 7 bases of the junction left unmatched.

The chain employs TRBV19 and TRBJ1-1; D perhaps matches TRBD1 (6 bases). The CDR3 is 16 residues long. The V end lost 2 bases, the J end lost 1 base, and 14 bases lay between the germline ends. Germline CDR1 and CDR2: LNHDA and SQIVND (reference sequence). The CDR3 sequence is CASSITGLGQNTEAFF. The CDR3, as DNA: TGTGCCAGTAGTATAACAGGGTTAGGACAGAACACTGAAGCTTTCTTT.

This clonotype was counted at least ten times. The chain links TRBV6-5 to TRBJ1-2; D gene unclear. Germline V gene lookup returns CDR1 MNHEY and CDR2 SVGAGI. This CDR3 has 12 residues. V was trimmed by 2 bases and J by 4 bases, leaving 5 bases between them. The CDR3 loop reads CASSYRGYGYTF. CDR3 nucleotides: TGTGCCAGCAGTTACCGTGGCTATGGCTACACCTTC.

This clonotype was observed many times. CDR3 nucleotide sequence: TGTGCCAGCAGTTTGACTGGGGCTAGTTCTCAGTACTTC. This encodes CASSLTGASSQYF. The gene calls are TRBV6-5 and TRBJ2-5, with a tentative D call TRBD1 (5 bases). V gave up 4 bases and J gave up 11 bases, with 17 bases separating them. Germline V gives CDR1 MNHEY, CDR2 SVGAGI. CDR3 size: 13 residues.

This clonotype was seen repeatedly, ten times or more. V gene TRBV28 combines with J gene TRBJ2-7; TRBD1 matches 8 bases. With 2 bases clipped from V and 3 bases from J, the junction kept 12 bases outside the gene matches. CDR3 length: 17 residues. Germline-derived CDR1 and CDR2 are MDHEN and SYDVKM. The CDR3 nucleotides are TGTGCCAGCAGTTTACCAGGACAGGGTGAGGGGGTCTACGAGCAGTACTTC. Encoded protein: CASSLPGQGEGVYEQYF.

This clonotype has a handful of counts. In DNA form, the CDR3 reads TGTGCCAGTAGGGATCACAGGGGGAATAGCAATCAGCCCCAGCATTTT. Encoded protein: CASRDHRGNSNQPQHF. The V and J genes are TRBV19 and TRBJ1-5; 8 bases are a match to TRBD1. Per germline, CDR1 LNHDA and CDR2 SQIVND (reference sequence). The junction had 7 bases not matched to a gene; V was cut back by 6 bases and J by 0 bases. This CDR3 has 16 residues.

With respect to this clonotype: Being one base from a much bigger clone, this may be a read error. CDR3 region: CASRRHPGQIIGSEAFF. CDR3 nucleotide sequence: TGTGCCAGCAGACGACATCCGGGACAGATAATCGGGAGTGAAGCTTTCTTT. The V call is TRBV27, the J call TRBJ1-1; 7 bases agree with TRBD1. Germline CDR1 is MNHEY and CDR2 is SMNVEV (reference sequence). V shed 6 bases and J 7 bases; nucleotides not matched to a gene: 20. The CDR3 extends over 17 amino acids.

This clonotype came up many times. The genes are TRBV27 and TRBJ1-5, with a possible D match to TRBD1 (5 bases). CDR1 is MNHEY, CDR2 SMNVEV, per germline (reference sequence). Trimming shortened V by 4 bases and J by 6 bases, and 13 bases separated the two germline ends. The CDR3 loop spans 14 amino acids. For the CDR3, the DNA is TGTGCCAGCAGTTATACGGTTGGGGCTCAGCCCCAGCATTTT. Translation: CASSYTVGAQPQHF.

This clonotype appeared many times. This rearrangement joins TRBV11-1 to TRBJ2-7; 10 nucleotides agree with TRBD2. The germline CDR1 and CDR2 sequences are SGHAT and FQDESV (reference sequence). The CDR3 consists of 17 residues. Unmatched junction bases numbered 18, after V lost 6 bases and J lost 7 bases. DNA for the CDR3: TGTGCCAGCAGTATAGCTACCGCCCTAGCGGGAGTGGATGAGCAGTACTTC. Translation gives CASSIATALAGVDEQYF.

This clonotype appeared many times. The chain couples TRBV28 to TRBJ2-7, with 7 bases lining up with TRBD2. The germline CDR1 and CDR2 sequences are MDHEN and SYDVKM. Germline trimming cut 7 bases from V and 5 bases from J; bases unmatched to any gene: 5. The CDR3 loop spans 12 amino acids. DNA of the CDR3: TGTGCCAGCACTCAGGGAGGGAACGAGCAGTACTTC. This sequence encodes CASTQGGNEQYF.

This clonotype has ten or more counts. Since no conserved phenylalanine or tryptophan closes the CDR3, a read error is the likely cause. CDR3 nucleotides: TGTGCCAGCAGCACCGGACGTGAAGAGACCCAGTACTCC. It encodes CASSTGREETQYS. The V call is TRBV5-4, the J call TRBJ2-5; D is unclear. This CDR3 contains 13 residues. Looked up from germline, CDR1 is SGHNT and CDR2 is YYREEE (reference sequence). V dropped 4 bases and J dropped 3 bases, with 10 bases sitting between them.

This clonotype was seen at least ten times. The chain has TRBV5-1 and TRBJ2-2; tentatively, D is TRBD1 (6 bases). V lost 1 base and J 1 base, leaving 8 bases between the germline ends. The CDR3 spans 15 residues. Germline V CDR1 and CDR2: SGHRS, YFSETQ. Here the CDR3 reads CASSLTGRNTGELFF. The CDR3 DNA follows: TGCGCCAGCAGCTTGACAGGGAGGAACACCGGGGAGCTGTTTTTT.

This clonotype has ten or more counts. This rearrangement joins TRBV28 to TRBJ1-5, with D perhaps TRBD1 (5 bases). Deletions cut 5 bases from V and 1 base from J, with 15 bases between. Germline V gene lookup returns CDR1 MDHEN and CDR2 SYDVKM. This CDR3 is 16 amino acids long. This chain's CDR3 is CASSLTGHPSNQPQHF. DNA for the CDR3: TGTGCCAGCAGTCTGACCGGACATCCGAGCAATCAGCCCCAGCATTTT.

This clonotype came up many times. The V and J genes are TRBV9 and TRBJ1-2; 10 bases fit TRBD1. The junction had 9 bases not matched to a gene; V was cut back by 4 bases and J by 9 bases. CDR3 size: 14 residues. CDR1 SGDLS and CDR2 YYNGEE come from the germline V gene. The CDR3 reads CASSTGTGVFSYTF. The CDR3 coding sequence is TGTGCCAGCAGCACCGGGACAGGGGTCTTTAGCTACACCTTC.

This clonotype was counted ten times or more. The chain has TRBV12-3 or TRBV12-4 and TRBJ1-1; 9 positions match TRBD1. V dropped 8 bases and J dropped 4; count of bases not matched to a gene: 8. The length of the CDR3 is 14 residues. In nucleotides, the CDR3 is TGTGCCAGCCAATTACAGGGGGCGGGCACTGAAGCTTTCTTT. The encoded protein is CASQLQGAGTEAFF.

This clonotype came up many times. The chain uses TRBV4-1 and TRBJ2-5, with 10 bases fitting TRBD2. The CDR3 has 15 amino acids. Germline trimming cut 4 bases from V and 5 bases from J; bases unmatched to any gene: 7. Germline CDR1 MGHRA, CDR2 YSYEKL. The CDR3 sequence: CASSRASGSRETQYF. DNA of the CDR3: TGCGCCAGCAGCCGGGCTAGCGGGAGTCGGGAGACCCAGTACTTC.

The chain links TRBV9 to TRBJ1-1; TRBD1 is a possible D gene (6 bases). CDR3 length: 15 amino acids. Per germline, CDR1 SGDLS and CDR2 YYNGEE. Deletions cut 4 bases from V and 4 bases from J, with 17 bases between. DNA of the CDR3: TGTGCCAGCAGCCCCGGGTCCAGGGGACCCACTGAAGCTTTCTTT. The encoded protein is CASSPGSRGPTEAFF. Based on the CDR3 plus reference TRBV9 and TRBJ1-1, the full variable domain is DSGVTQTPKHLITATGQRVTLRCSPRSGDLSVYWYQQSLDQGLQFLIQYYNGEERAKGNILERFSAQQFPDLHSELNLSSLELGDSALYFCASSPGSRGPTEAFFGQGTRLTVV.

A remark on this clonotype: This likely comes from a read error, as the CDR3 has no conserved phenylalanine or tryptophan at its end. The chain is built from TRBV7-2 and TRBJ2-6, with D perhaps being TRBD1 or TRBD2 (5 bases each). Germline V lookup: CDR1 SGHTA, CDR2 FQGNSA. The CDR3 loop spans 15 amino acids. Trimming left V 3 bases short and J 4 bases short, with 10 bases between. The CDR3 DNA is TGTGCCAGCAGCTTGTTCAGGGACGGGGCCAACGTCCTGACTGTC. Encoded protein: CASSLFRDGANVLTV.

This clonotype was recorded many times. This chain links TRBV6-1 with TRBJ2-5; D not resolved. This CDR3 spans 12 amino acids. Trimming shortened V by 7 bases and J by 2 bases, and 8 bases separated the two germline ends. CDR1 and CDR2 (germline): MNHNS, SASEGT. This CDR3 is CASTWGQETQYF. CDR3 nucleotides: TGTGCCAGCACATGGGGACAAGAGACCCAGTACTTC.

As to this clonotype: The conserved phenylalanine or tryptophan is not found at the CDR3 terminus, so this likely reflects a read error. The gene calls are TRBV28 and TRBJ2-7; D gene uncertain. The CDR3 totals 11 residues. Deletions cut 2 bases from V and 4 bases from J, with 3 bases between. The germline gives CDR1 MDHEN, CDR2 SYDVKM. CDR3 protein: CASSLRYEQYL. The CDR3 DNA reads TGTGCCAGCAGTTTACGGTACGAGCAGTACCTC.

Many counts were recorded for this clonotype. This chain connects TRBV20-1 to TRBJ1-2; 9 positions agree with TRBD1. The CDR3 loop spans 13 amino acids. Germline V gene data show CDR1 as DFQATT and CDR2 as SNEGSKA (reference sequence). The J segment lost 5 bases and the V segment lost 2 bases, leaving 3 bases of the junction unmatched. CDR3 in DNA: TGCAGTGCTAGAATGGACAGGGGATATGGCTACACCTTC. This gives the protein CSARMDRGYGYTF.

Many counts were recorded for this clonotype. The chain employs TRBV12-3 or TRBV12-4 and TRBJ2-7; D gene uncertain. The CDR3 contains 13 residues. The V end was cut by 2 bases, the J end by 2 bases, with 7 bases between. In DNA, the CDR3 is TGTGCCAGCAGTTTAACGCCGACCTACGAGCAGTACTTC. This codes for CASSLTPTYEQYF.